This TCR beta chain was sequenced for a study of blood T cell repertoires in COVID-19. Overall study: Acute-phase and convalescent COVID-19 samples originated in the United States, Italy and Spain.

The CDR3 contains 12 residues. V was trimmed by 6 bases and J by 6 bases, leaving 11 bases between them. TCRdb keeps only in-frame clones here, not all; method: immunoSEQ multiplex PCR. The table lists approximately 400,000 clones, around 89% of them singletons. Sequencing was carried out using peripheral blood. This receptor was identified in a man in his forties with acute or convalescent COVID-19. The rearrangement uses TRBV12-3 or TRBV12-4 and TRBJ1-2, with D possibly matching TRBD1 (5 bases). CDR3 nucleotide sequence: TGTGCCAGCAGAACAGGAAGAGATGGCTACACCTTC. The encoded protein is CASRTGRDGYTF.